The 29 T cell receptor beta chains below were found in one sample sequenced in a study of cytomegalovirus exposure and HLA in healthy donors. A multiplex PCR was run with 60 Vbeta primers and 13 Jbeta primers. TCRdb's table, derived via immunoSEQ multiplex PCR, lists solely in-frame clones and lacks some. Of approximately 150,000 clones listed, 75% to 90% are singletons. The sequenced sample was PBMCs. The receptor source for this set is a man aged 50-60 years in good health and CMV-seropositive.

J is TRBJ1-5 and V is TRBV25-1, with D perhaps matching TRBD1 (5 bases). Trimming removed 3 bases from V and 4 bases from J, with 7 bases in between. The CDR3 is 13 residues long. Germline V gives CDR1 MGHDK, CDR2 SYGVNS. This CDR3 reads CASSDGGNQPQHF. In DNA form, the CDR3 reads TGTGCCAGCAGTGACGGGGGTAATCAGCCCCAGCATTTT.

CDR3: CASNLEGLAGGQQETQYF. For the CDR3, the DNA is TGTGCCAGCAACTTGGAGGGACTAGCGGGGGGGCAGCAAGAGACCCAGTACTTC. The chain joins TRBV28 to TRBJ2-5; 16 bases match TRBD2. The germline gives CDR1 MDHEN, CDR2 SYDVKM. The V and J ends lost 7 bases and 2 bases, in that order; junction bases with no gene match: 10. The CDR3 loop spans 18 amino acids.

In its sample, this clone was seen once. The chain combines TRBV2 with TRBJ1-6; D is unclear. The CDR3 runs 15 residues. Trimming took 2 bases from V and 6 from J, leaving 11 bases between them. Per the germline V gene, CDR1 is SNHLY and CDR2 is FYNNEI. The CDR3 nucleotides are TGTGCCAGCAGTGAAACGGGATTGGGTAATTCACCCCTCCACTTT. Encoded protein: CASSETGLGNSPLHF.

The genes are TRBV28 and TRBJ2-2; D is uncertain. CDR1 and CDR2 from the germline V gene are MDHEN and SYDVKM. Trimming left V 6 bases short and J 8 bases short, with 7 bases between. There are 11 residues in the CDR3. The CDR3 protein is CASSPLGELFF. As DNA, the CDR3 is TGTGCCAGCAGCCCTCTTGGGGAGCTGTTTTTT.

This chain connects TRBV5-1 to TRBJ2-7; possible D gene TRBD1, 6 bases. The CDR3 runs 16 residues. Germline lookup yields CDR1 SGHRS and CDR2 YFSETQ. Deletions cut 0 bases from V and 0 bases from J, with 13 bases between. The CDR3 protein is CASSLAGTPYSYEQYF. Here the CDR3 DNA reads TGCGCCAGCAGCTTGGCCGGGACACCATACTCCTACGAGCAGTACTTC.

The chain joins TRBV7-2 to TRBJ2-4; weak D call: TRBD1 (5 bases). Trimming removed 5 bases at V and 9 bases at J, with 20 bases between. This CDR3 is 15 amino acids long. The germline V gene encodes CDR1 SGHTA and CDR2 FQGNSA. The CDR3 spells CASSLTRTPQGIQYF. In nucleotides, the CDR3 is TGTGCCAGCAGCCTAACACGGACCCCGCAGGGCATTCAGTACTTC.

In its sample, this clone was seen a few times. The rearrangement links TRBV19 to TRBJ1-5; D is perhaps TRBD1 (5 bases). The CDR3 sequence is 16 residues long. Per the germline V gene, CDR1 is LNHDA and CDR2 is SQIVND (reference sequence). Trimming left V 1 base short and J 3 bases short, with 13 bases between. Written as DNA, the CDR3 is TGTGCCAGTAGTATAGTCGGCAGGGAATCCAATCAGCCCCAGCATTTT. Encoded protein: CASSIVGRESNQPQHF. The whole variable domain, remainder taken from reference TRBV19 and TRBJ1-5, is DGGITQSPKYLFRKEGQNVTLSCEQNLNHDAMYWYRQDPGQGLRLIYYSQIVNDFQKGDIAEGYSVSREKKESFPLTVTSAQKNPTAFYLCASSIVGRESNQPQHFGDGTRLSIL.

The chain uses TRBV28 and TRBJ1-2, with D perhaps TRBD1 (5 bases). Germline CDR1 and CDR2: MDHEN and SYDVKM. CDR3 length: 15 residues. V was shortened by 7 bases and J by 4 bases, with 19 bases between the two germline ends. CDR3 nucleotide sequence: TGTGCCAGCACCCCCCCGGCAGGGAGGTCCTATGGCTACACCTTC. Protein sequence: CASTPPAGRSYGYTF.

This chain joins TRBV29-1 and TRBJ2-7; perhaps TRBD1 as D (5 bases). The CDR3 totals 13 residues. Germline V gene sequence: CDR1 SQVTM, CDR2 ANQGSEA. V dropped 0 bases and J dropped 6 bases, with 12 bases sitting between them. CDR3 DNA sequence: TGCAGCGTTGAAGAAGGGGCAGGCTCCGAGCAGTACTTC. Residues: CSVEEGAGSEQYF.

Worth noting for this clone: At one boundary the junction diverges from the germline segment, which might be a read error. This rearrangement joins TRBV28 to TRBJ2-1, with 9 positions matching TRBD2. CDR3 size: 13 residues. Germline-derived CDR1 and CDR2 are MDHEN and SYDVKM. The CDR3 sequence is CATLSRRAGGHIF. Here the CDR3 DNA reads TGTGCCACTCTCTCACGTCGGGCGGGGGGGCATATCTTC.

CDR3: CASSETGSYEQYF. The CDR3 nucleotides read TGCGCCAGCAGTGAGACAGGTTCCTACGAGCAGTACTTC. This chain connects TRBV5-1 to TRBJ2-7; D might be TRBD1 (6 bases). Germline V gives CDR1 SGHRS, CDR2 YFSETQ. The CDR3 is 13 amino acids. Trimming took off 5 bases at V and 1 base at J, with 10 bases between the two ends.

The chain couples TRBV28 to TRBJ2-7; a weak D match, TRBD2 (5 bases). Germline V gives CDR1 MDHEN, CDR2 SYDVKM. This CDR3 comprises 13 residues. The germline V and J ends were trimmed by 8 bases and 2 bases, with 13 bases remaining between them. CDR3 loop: CASVLSGAYEQYF. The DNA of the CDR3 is TGTGCCAGCGTGTTGAGCGGAGCCTACGAGCAGTACTTC.

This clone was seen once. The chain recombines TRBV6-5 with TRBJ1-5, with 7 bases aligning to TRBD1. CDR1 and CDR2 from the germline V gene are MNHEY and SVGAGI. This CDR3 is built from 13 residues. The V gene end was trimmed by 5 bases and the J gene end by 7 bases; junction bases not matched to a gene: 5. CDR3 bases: TGTGCCAGCAGTAACACAGGGGCCCAGCCCCAGCATTTT. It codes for CASSNTGAQPQHF.

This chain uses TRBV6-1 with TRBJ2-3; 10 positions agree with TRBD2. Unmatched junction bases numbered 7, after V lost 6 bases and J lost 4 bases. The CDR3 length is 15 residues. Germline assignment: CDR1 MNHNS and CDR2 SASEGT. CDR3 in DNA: TGTGCCAGCAGCAGCGGGAGGGCCGGCCCAGATACGCAGTATTTT. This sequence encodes CASSSGRAGPDTQYF.

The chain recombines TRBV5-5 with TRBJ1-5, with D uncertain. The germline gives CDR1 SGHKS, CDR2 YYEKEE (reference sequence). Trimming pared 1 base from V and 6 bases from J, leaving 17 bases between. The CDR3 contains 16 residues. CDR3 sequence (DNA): TGTGCCAGCAGCTTGACCGGCAGCCTAGGGAGTCAGCCCCAGCATTTT. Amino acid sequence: CASSLTGSLGSQPQHF.

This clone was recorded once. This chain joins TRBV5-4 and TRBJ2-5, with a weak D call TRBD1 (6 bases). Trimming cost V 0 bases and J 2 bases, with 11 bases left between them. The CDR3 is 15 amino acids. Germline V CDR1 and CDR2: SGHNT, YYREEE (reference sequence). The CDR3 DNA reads TGTGCCAGCAGCTTGGCACAGGGAATACAAGAGACCCAGTACTTC. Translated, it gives CASSLAQGIQETQYF.

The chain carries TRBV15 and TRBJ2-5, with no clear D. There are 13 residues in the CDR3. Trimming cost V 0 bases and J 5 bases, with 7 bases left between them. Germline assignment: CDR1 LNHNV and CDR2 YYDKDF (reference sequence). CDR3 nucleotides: TGTGCCACCAGCAGAGATTCGTTGGAGACCCAGTACTTC. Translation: CATSRDSLETQYF.

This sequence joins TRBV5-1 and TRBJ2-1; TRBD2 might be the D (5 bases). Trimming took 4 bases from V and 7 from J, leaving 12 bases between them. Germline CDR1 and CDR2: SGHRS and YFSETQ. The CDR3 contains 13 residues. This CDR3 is CASSQASLNEQFF. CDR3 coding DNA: TGCGCCAGCAGCCAAGCTAGCTTGAATGAGCAGTTCTTC.

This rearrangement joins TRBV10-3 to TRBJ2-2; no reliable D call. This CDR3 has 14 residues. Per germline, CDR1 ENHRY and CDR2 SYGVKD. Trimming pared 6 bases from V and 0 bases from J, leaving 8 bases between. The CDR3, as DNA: TGTGCCATCAGGACACCAACGAACACCGGGGAGCTGTTTTTT. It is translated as CAIRTPTNTGELFF.

CDR3 nucleotide sequence: TGTGCCATCAGTGAAAGACAGGACTATGGCTACACCTTC. Amino acids: CAISERQDYGYTF. The V gene is TRBV10-3, the J gene TRBJ1-2, with D possibly matching TRBD1 (6 bases). In germline, CDR1 is ENHRY, CDR2 SYGVKD. The CDR3 runs 13 residues. V lost 3 bases and J 3 bases, leaving 8 bases between the germline ends.

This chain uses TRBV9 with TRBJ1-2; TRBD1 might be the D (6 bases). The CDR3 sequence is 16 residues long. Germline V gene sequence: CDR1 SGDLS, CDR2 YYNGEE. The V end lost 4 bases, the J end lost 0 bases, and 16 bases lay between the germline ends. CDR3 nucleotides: TGTGCCAGCAGCCCCCGAGGGGGACACCCTAACTATGGCTACACCTTC. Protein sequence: CASSPRGGHPNYGYTF.

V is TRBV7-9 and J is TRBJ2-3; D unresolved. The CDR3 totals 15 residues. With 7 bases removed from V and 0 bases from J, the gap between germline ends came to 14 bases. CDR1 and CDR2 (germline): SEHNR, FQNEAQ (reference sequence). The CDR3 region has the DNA TGTGCCAGCAAAGAGCCCCTGTCTAGCACAGATACGCAGTATTTT. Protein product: CASKEPLSSTDTQYF.

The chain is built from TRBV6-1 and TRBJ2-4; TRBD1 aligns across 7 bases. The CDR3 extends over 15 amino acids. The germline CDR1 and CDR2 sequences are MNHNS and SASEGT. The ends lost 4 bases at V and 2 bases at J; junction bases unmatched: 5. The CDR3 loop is CASSGTGEPKNIQYF. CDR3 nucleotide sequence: TGTGCCAGCAGTGGTACAGGGGAACCCAAAAACATTCAGTACTTC.

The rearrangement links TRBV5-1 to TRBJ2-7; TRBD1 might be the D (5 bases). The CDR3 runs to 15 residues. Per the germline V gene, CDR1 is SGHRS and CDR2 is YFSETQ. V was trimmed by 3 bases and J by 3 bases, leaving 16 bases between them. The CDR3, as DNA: TGCGCCAGCAGCTGGGCGGACAACAACTTCTACGAGCAGTACTTC. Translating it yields CASSWADNNFYEQYF.

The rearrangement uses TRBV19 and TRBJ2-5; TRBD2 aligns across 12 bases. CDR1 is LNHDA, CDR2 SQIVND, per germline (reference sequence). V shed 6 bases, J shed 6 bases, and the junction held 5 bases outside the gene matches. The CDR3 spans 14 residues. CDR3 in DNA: TGTGCCAGTAGCCTAGCGGGAGGGTGGAAGACCCAGTACTTC. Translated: CASSLAGGWKTQYF.

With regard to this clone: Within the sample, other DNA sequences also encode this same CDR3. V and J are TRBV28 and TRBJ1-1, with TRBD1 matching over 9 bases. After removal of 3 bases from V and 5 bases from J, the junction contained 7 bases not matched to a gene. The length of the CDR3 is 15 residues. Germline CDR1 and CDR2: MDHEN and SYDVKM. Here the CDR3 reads CASSFGTGGYTEAFF. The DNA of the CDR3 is TGTGCCAGCAGTTTTGGAACAGGGGGCTATACTGAAGCTTTCTTT.

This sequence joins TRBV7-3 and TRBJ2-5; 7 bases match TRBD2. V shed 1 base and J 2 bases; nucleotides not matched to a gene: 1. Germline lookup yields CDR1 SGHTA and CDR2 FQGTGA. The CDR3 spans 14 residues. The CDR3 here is CASSLIGGQETQYF. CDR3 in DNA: TGTGCCAGCAGCTTAATCGGGGGGCAAGAGACCCAGTACTTC. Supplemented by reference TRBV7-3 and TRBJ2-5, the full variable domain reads GAGVSQTPSNKVTEKGKYVELRCDPISGHTALYWYRQSLGQGPEFLIYFQGTGAADDSGLPNDRFFAVRPEGSVSTLKIQRTERGDSAVYLCASSLIGGQETQYFGPGTRLLVL.

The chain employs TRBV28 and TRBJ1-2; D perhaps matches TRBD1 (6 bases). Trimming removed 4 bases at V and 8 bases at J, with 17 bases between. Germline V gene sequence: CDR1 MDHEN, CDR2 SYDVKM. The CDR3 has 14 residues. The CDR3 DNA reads TGTGCCAGCAGTTCGCATACAGGGAGATACGGCTACACCTTC. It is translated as CASSSHTGRYGYTF.

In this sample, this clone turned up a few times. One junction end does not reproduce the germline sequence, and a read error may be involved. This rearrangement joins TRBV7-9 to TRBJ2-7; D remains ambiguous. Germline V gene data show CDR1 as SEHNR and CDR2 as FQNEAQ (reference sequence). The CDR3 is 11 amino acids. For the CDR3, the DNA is TGTTCCAGCAGCTCTGCCTACGAGCAGTACTTC. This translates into CSSSSAYEQYF.